This TCR beta chain comes out of a study of blood T cells in healthy people across ages. The second PCR ran roughly 6 to 11 cycles with a sample-barcoded 5' primer and J-beta primers. Using its own MiXCR run on the 5' RACE reads, TCRdb lists one record per CDR3 protein. Seen here are more than 700,000 distinct CDR3 sequences, more than 35% observed once, and the top ten hold 15% to 20%. Each sample had at least 6 million PBMCs isolated. The receptor's source is an older man in good health. The sequenced material came from blood.

Here the CDR3 DNA reads TGTGCCAGCAGCTTATATACAGGGCGGAATTCACCCCTCCACTTT. This sequence encodes CASSLYTGRNSPLHF. V is TRBV7-8 and J is TRBJ1-6; D perhaps matches TRBD1 (6 bases). The V end lost 2 bases, the J end lost 7 bases, and 12 bases lay between the germline ends. The V gene's germline CDR1 is SGHVS and CDR2 FQNEAQ. This CDR3 spans 15 amino acids.